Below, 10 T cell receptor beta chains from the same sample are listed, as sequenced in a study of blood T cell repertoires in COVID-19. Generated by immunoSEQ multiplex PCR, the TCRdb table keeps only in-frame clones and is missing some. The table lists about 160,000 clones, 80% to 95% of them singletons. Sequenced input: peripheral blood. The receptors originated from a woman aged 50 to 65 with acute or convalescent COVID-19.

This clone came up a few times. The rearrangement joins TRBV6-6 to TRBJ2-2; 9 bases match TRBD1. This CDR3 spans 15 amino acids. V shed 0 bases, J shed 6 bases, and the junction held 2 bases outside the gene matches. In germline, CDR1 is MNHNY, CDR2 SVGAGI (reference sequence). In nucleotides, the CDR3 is TGTGCCAGCAGTTACTCGACAGGGGGGTCCGGGGAGCTGTTTTTT. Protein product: CASSYSTGGSGELFF.

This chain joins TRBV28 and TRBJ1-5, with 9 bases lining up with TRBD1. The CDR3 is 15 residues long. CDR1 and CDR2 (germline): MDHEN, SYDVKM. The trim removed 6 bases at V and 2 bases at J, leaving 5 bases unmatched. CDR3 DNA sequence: TGTGCCAGCAGAGCACAGGGGGCCGGCAATCAGCCCCAGCATTTT. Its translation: CASRAQGAGNQPQHF.

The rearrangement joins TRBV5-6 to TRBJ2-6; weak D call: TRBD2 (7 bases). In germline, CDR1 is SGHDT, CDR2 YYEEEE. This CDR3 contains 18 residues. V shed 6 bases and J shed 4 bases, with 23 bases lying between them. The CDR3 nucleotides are TGTGCCAGCACCACATCCCGGGGGGCCCCTCTAGGGGCCAACGTCCTGACTTTC. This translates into CASTTSRGAPLGANVLTF.

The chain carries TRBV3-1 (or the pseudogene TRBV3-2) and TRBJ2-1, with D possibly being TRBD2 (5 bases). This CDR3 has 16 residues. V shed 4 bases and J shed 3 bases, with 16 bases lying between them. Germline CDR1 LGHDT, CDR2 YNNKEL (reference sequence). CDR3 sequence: CASSPAFGLVYNEQFF. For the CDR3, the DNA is TGTGCCAGCAGCCCCGCCTTCGGACTCGTCTACAATGAGCAGTTCTTC.

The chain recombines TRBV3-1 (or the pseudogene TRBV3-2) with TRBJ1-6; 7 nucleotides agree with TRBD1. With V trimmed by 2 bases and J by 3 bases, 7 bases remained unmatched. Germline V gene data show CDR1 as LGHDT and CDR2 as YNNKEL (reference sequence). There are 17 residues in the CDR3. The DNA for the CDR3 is TGTGCCAGCAGCCAACTACAGGGGAAACTCTATAATTCACCCCTCCACTTT. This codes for CASSQLQGKLYNSPLHF.

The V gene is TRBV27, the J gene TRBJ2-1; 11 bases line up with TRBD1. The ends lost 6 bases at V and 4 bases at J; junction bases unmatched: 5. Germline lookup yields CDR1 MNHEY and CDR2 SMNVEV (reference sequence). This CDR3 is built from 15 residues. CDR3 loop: CASSPGTGGYNEQFF. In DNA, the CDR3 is TGTGCCAGCAGCCCAGGGACAGGGGGTTACAATGAGCAGTTCTTC.

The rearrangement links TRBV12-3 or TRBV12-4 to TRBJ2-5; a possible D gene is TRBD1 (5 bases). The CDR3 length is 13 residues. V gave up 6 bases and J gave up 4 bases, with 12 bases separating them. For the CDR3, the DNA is TGTGCCAGCAGGGACACCCTGGGAGAGACCCAGTACTTC. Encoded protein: CASRDTLGETQYF.

The CDR3: CASSPGLAGGPGTDTQYF. In nucleotides, the CDR3 is TGCGCCAGCAGCCCGGGACTAGCGGGGGGGCCCGGCACAGATACGCAGTATTTT. V usage is TRBV5-1 and J usage is TRBJ2-3; 16 bases line up with TRBD2. The V gene end was trimmed by 4 bases and the J gene end by 1 base; junction bases not matched to a gene: 6. The CDR3 runs 18 residues. Germline CDR1 and CDR2: SGHRS and YFSETQ.

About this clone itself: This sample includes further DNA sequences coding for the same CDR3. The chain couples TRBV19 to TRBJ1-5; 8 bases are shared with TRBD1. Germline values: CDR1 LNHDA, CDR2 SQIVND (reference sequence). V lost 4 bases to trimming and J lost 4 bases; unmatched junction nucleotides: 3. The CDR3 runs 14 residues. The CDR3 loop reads CASSRDRGNQPQHF. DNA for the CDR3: TGTGCCAGTAGTAGAGACAGGGGTAATCAGCCCCAGCATTTT. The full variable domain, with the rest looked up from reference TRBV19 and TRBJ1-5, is DGGITQSPKYLFRKEGQNVTLSCEQNLNHDAMYWYRQDPGQGLRLIYYSQIVNDFQKGDIAEGYSVSREKKESFPLTVTSAQKNPTAFYLCASSRDRGNQPQHFGDGTRLSIL.

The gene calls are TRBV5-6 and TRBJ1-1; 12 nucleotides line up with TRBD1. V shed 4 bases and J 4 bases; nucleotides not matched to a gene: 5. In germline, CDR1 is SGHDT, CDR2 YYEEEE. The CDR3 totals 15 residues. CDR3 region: CASSTGTGGGTEAFF. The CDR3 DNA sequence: TGTGCCAGCAGCACCGGGACAGGGGGCGGCACTGAAGCTTTCTTT.